This T cell receptor beta chain was sequenced in a study of T cells in Graves' hyperthyroidism and ophthalmopathy. Study-level findings and limits: Blood shared most expanded thyroid clonotypes above 0.001.

The source of the PBMCs was more than 9.5 ml of fresh peripheral blood. RNA transcripts gave rise to amplified TCR beta CDR3 regions. HTBI primers were used for first-round RT-PCR of the TCR CDR3. TCRdb reprocessed the multiplex PCR reads via MiXCR and lists one record per CDR3 protein. The sample consists of around 350,000 distinct CDR3 sequences, about 12% of them appearing once. In this sample, this clonotype turned up a few times. What it binds is not known. Germline V gives CDR1 SGHRS, CDR2 YFSETQ. Between the trimmed V and J ends, which lost 2 bases and 1 base, there was a span of 6 bases. The CDR3 consists of 13 residues.

The sequenced sample consisted of blood. This chain uses TRBV5-1 with TRBJ2-5, with D unclear. This clonotype was obtained from a woman aged 18-35 years with Graves' hyperthyroidism. The CDR3 sequence is CASSFTAQETQYF. In nucleotides, the CDR3 is TGCGCCAGCAGCTTTACAGCCCAAGAGACCCAGTACTTC. Variable domain in full (rest from reference TRBV5-1 and TRBJ2-5): KAGVTQTPRYLIKTRGQQVTLSCSPISGHRSVSWYQQTPGQGLQFLFEYFSETQRNKGNFPGRFSGRQFSNSRSEMNVSTLELGDSALYLCASSFTAQETQYFGPGTRLLVL.